The text below deals with one T cell receptor (beta chain). Its antigen remains unidentified. V was trimmed by 7 bases and J by 4 bases, leaving 12 bases between them. Germline values: CDR1 LGHNT, CDR2 FRNRAP. The CDR3 is made up of 13 amino acids. The data were obtained in a study of cytomegalovirus exposure and HLA in healthy donors. Study-wide points: The authors excluded some V segments, including TRBV6-2 and TRBV6-3, as indistinguishable.

Use of 60 Vbeta and 13 Jbeta primers characterized the PCR. Clones were read by immunoSEQ multiplex PCR, and TCRdb kept only the in-frame ones, dropping some. The listing contains 100,000 to 150,000 clones. This TCR was recovered from a man aged 25 to 40 in good health and CMV-seronegative. The chain recombines TRBV12-5 with TRBJ2-3; weak D call: TRBD2 (5 bases). The specimen sequenced was PBMCs. CDR3 in DNA: TGTGCTAGTGCTGAGGGTAACGCAGATACGCAGTATTTT. This sequence encodes CASAEGNADTQYF.